This T cell receptor beta chain emerged from a study of blood T cell repertoires in COVID-19. Overall study context: Acute and convalescent COVID-19 samples came from the United States, Italy and Spain. From T cells, B-cell-depleted T cells, or PBMCs came the material, which was cDNA or gDNA.

Trimming shortened V by 8 bases and J by 7 bases, and 15 bases separated the two germline ends. In germline, CDR1 is LNHDA, CDR2 SQIVND (reference sequence). There are 13 residues in the CDR3. The authors' processing: Estimated nucleated cell counts came from reference gene primer amplification. Generated by immunoSEQ multiplex PCR, the TCRdb table keeps only in-frame clones and is missing some. From that table come the V and J calls and clone size; the DNA was used to work out D and trimming. The sample records some 60,000 clones, around 79% being singletons. The clonotype comes from a woman aged 45 to 65 with active or convalescent COVID-19. The V and J genes are TRBV19 and TRBJ2-1; D unresolved. The sequencing input was peripheral blood. CDR3 sequence reads: CASLTRSGNEQFF. The CDR3 nucleotides read TGTGCCAGTCTGACGCGGTCCGGGAATGAGCAGTTCTTC.